This T cell receptor beta chain is drawn from a study of blood T cell repertoires in COVID-19. About the study: Researchers got acute and convalescent COVID-19 samples from the United States, Italy and Spain.

V dropped 6 bases and J dropped 0 bases, with 12 bases sitting between them. The CDR3 is 14 amino acids. Germline loops: CDR1 ENHRY, CDR2 SYGVKD. Measured with immunoSEQ multiplex PCR; TCRdb has only the in-frame clones, and not every one. The table lists just under 250,000 clones, approximately 83% of them singletons. V and J are TRBV10-3 and TRBJ2-7; weak D call: TRBD2 (7 bases). This sequence originates from a young woman who had recovered from COVID-19. The sample taken for sequencing was peripheral blood. The CDR3 sequence is CAISGGGDSYEQYF. CDR3 DNA: TGTGCCATCAGCGGCGGGGGCGACTCCTACGAGCAGTACTTC.